These 24 T cell receptor beta chains were all obtained from the same sample, sequenced in a study of T cells in women clearing cervical HPV infection. Data came from immunoSEQ multiplex PCR; TCRdb stores just in-frame clones and leaves some out. The sample has tens of thousands of clones. The sequenced sample was blood buffy coat. The receptors come from a woman between 18 and 70 years old with a cervical HPV16 infection that either progressed to CIN3+ or cleared (not recorded which).

Concerning this clone: The read gets to within 3 residues of the CDR3 end, and the germline J gene fills in the rest. The rearrangement links TRBV7-7 to TRBJ1-2, with D possibly matching TRBD1 (5 bases). The CDR3 is made up of 13 amino acids. Germline V gene data show CDR1 as SSHAT and CDR2 as FNYEAQ (reference sequence). The sequenced CDR3 bases are TGTGCCAGCAGCCCAGGGACTAAATTAATC. Translation: CASSPGTKLI. The full CDR3 sequence reads CASSPGTKLIYTF.

Remarks on this clone: The read comes to an end 3 residues before the CDR3 does, leaving the germline J gene to fill in the end. This chain connects TRBV30 to TRBJ2-7, with 9 bases fitting TRBD2. This CDR3 has 15 residues. CDR1 GTSNPN and CDR2 SVGIG come from the germline V gene (reference sequence). Trimming cost V 3 bases and J 0 bases; bases outside gene matches: 6. The CDR3 loop is CAWRGSGRPSYEQYF. CDR3 bases read: TGTGCCTGGAGGGGAAGCGGGAGGCCCTCCTACGAG.

The CDR3: CASSEAWLMNTEAFF. The DNA read from the CDR3 is TGTGCCAGCAGTGAAGCGTGGCTGATGAACACTGAA. The rearrangement links TRBV6-1 to TRBJ1-1; the D is unclear. The read stops 3 residues short of the end of the CDR3; the missing end is completed from the germline J gene. Germline CDR1 is MNHNS and CDR2 is SASEGT. The CDR3 totals 15 residues. V lost 0 bases and J lost 0, with 8 bases in between.

Concerning this clone itself: The CDR3 extends 3 residues past the end of the read, so its final part is completed from the germline J gene. This chain links TRBV6-1 with TRBJ1-1; 7 positions match TRBD1. This CDR3 has 15 amino acids. Trimming at V came to 3 bases and at J to 6 bases, leaving 10 bases not matched to a gene. Germline CDR1 reads MNHNS; CDR2 reads SASEGT. The CDR3 bases that were read are TGTGCCAGCAGTGACCGACAGGGTCGGGACGCTGAA. It codes for CASSDRQGRDAE. The whole CDR3 region reads CASSDRQGRDAEAFF.

A word on this clone: The observed sequence ends 3 residues before the CDR3 terminus, with the missing tail filled in from the germline J gene. The rearrangement links TRBV29-1 to TRBJ1-1; D not resolved. Per germline, CDR1 SQVTM and CDR2 ANQGSEA. This CDR3 is 15 amino acids long. V was cut by 2 bases and J by 0 bases, with 13 bases left in between. The CDR3 is CSVEIRGGLNTEAFF. The sequenced part of the CDR3 DNA is TGCAGCGTTGAAATCCGGGGAGGTTTGAACACTGAA.

In the case of this clone: The CDR3 end falls 3 residues outside the read, so it is completed with the germline J gene. The chain joins TRBV20-1 to TRBJ2-3, with 7 bases that match TRBD2. The CDR3 is 15 amino acids. V shed 6 bases, J shed 1 base, and the junction held 10 bases outside the gene matches. Germline V gene data show CDR1 as DFQATT and CDR2 as SNEGSKA (reference sequence). The DNA read from the CDR3 is TGCAGTGCCGACTCAAGCGGGGTTGGCACAGATACG. It codes for CSADSSGVGTDT. The whole CDR3 sequence is CSADSSGVGTDTQYF.

Worth noting for this clone: The sequenced fragment ends 3 residues before the CDR3 boundary, so the rest is inferred from the germline J gene. The chain is built from TRBV7-2 and TRBJ1-4; the D gene is possibly TRBD1 (5 bases). Germline V CDR1 and CDR2: SGHTA, FQGNSA. Trimming took off 1 base at V and 6 bases at J, with 12 bases between the two ends. The CDR3 is 15 amino acids. CDR3: CASSLVSGGDEKLFF. The CDR3 bases that were read are TGTGCCAGCAGCTTAGTATCCGGGGGTGATGAAAAA.

As concerns this clone: The sequence runs out 3 residues before the end of the CDR3; the remainder is reconstructed from the germline J gene. The chain employs TRBV6-1 and TRBJ2-2; 10 positions match TRBD1. CDR3 length: 16 residues. The germline V gene encodes CDR1 MNHNS and CDR2 SASEGT. After removal of 4 bases from V and 4 bases from J, the junction contained 6 bases not matched to a gene. CDR3 sequence reads: CASSAGTGAFTGELFF. The DNA read from the CDR3 is TGTGCCAGCAGTGCCGGGACAGGGGCCTTCACCGGGGAG.

Remarks on this clone: The read ends 3 residues shy of where the CDR3 ends; the end is completed using the germline J gene. This sample includes further DNA sequences coding for the same CDR3. This chain connects TRBV5-1 to TRBJ2-1; 7 bases agree with TRBD2. Trimming cost V 4 bases and J 0 bases; bases outside gene matches: 7. CDR1 SGHRS and CDR2 YFSETQ come from the germline V gene. The length of the CDR3 is 16 residues. The covered CDR3 bases are TGCGCCAGCAGCACTTTCGGGGGGAGCTCCTACAATGAG. Protein product: CASSTFGGSSYNE. The CDR3 in full is CASSTFGGSSYNEQFF.

Comments on this clone: The read finishes 3 residues shy of the CDR3 end, and the germline J gene is used to complete it. This sequence joins TRBV9 and TRBJ1-1, with 10 nucleotides matching TRBD1. Germline values: CDR1 SGDLS, CDR2 YYNGEE. Trimming at V came to 3 bases and at J to 6 bases, leaving 11 bases not matched to a gene. The CDR3 contains 16 residues. The sequenced CDR3 bases are TGTGCCAGCAGCGATAACCGGGACAGGGGAGGCTCTGAA. Amino acids: CASSDNRDRGGSE. The entire CDR3 sequence reads CASSDNRDRGGSEAFF.

On this clone itself: The read finishes 3 residues shy of the CDR3 end, and the germline J gene is used to complete it. The chain uses TRBV19 and TRBJ2-7; 9 bases fit TRBD1. The J segment lost 0 bases and the V segment lost 4 bases, leaving 10 bases of the junction unmatched. The CDR3 runs 17 residues. CDR1 LNHDA and CDR2 SQIVND come from the germline V gene (reference sequence). The CDR3 DNA, read in part, is TGTGCCAGTAGTAGAACCGGGACAGGGTACTACTCCTACGAG. Its translation: CASSRTGTGYYSYE. The whole CDR3 reads CASSRTGTGYYSYEQYF.

Points on this clone: The read gets to within 3 residues of the CDR3 end, and the germline J gene fills in the rest. The J gene is TRBJ1-2, the V gene TRBV29-1; no reliable D call. V was cut by 2 bases and J by 3 bases, with 13 bases left in between. Germline V CDR1 and CDR2: SQVTM, ANQGSEA. The CDR3 contains 14 residues. The CDR3 sequence: CSVENNRVHYGYTF. Partial CDR3 DNA: TGCAGCGTTGAAAACAATCGGGTGCACTATGGC.

This clone is called medium-sized based on its frequency. The CDR3 is cut off 3 residues early in the read; its end comes from the germline J gene. The V call is TRBV18, the J call TRBJ2-4; D is undetermined. The CDR3 loop spans 15 amino acids. The germline V and J ends were trimmed by 3 bases and 1 base, with 10 bases remaining between them. Per germline, CDR1 KGHSH and CDR2 LQKENI. The CDR3 bases that were read are TGTGCCAGCTCACCGTCAACTACGGCCAAAAACATT. This codes for CASSPSTTAKNI. The entire CDR3 protein is CASSPSTTAKNIQYF.

Concerning this clone itself: The read ends 3 residues before the CDR3 terminus; that terminus is restored from the germline J gene. V usage is TRBV6-2 or TRBV6-3 and J usage is TRBJ2-5; 9 nucleotides agree with TRBD1. The CDR3 spans 15 residues. CDR1 and CDR2 from the germline V gene are MNHEY and SVGEGT. The CDR3 spells CASSYFGTGTDTQYF. The sequenced CDR3 bases are TGTGCCAGCAGTTACTTCGGGACAGGGACAGATACC.

Points on this clone: The CDR3 goes on 3 residues after the read ends, and that part is filled in from the germline J gene. The chain combines TRBV20-1 with TRBJ2-1; D not certain. Per germline, CDR1 DFQATT and CDR2 SNEGSKA (reference sequence). Trimming shortened V by 7 bases and J by 7 bases, and 11 bases separated the two germline ends. The CDR3 covers 11 residues. CDR3 bases read: TGCAGTGTTGCGCCCCGGAATGAG. This sequence encodes CSVAPRNE. The complete CDR3 reads CSVAPRNEQFF.

As regards this clone: The read finishes 3 residues shy of the CDR3 end, and the germline J gene is used to complete it. This chain connects TRBV29-1 to TRBJ2-5, with 11 bases lining up with TRBD1. CDR1 is SQVTM and CDR2 is ANQGSEA in the germline V gene. V lost 6 bases and J lost 4; bases outside the gene matches: 7. CDR3 length: 14 residues. This CDR3 reads CSVLGQGDLETQYF. The sequenced CDR3 bases are TGCAGCGTCCTGGGACAGGGGGATTTAGAGACC.

A word on this clone: The sequence runs out 3 residues before the end of the CDR3; the remainder is reconstructed from the germline J gene. The V gene is TRBV5-1, the J gene TRBJ2-2; 11 bases line up with TRBD1. This CDR3 spans 15 amino acids. Germline V gene lookup returns CDR1 SGHRS and CDR2 YFSETQ. Trimming removed 4 bases from V and 7 bases from J; junction bases left unmatched: 6. The CDR3 bases that were read are TGCGCCAGCAGCCTAGGACAGGGGGCGGTCGGGGAG. This sequence encodes CASSLGQGAVGE. The CDR3 as a whole reads CASSLGQGAVGELFF.

A note on this clone: The DNA ends 3 residues before the CDR3 does, and the rest of the CDR3 is filled in from the germline J gene. The chain employs TRBV9 and TRBJ2-3; the D gene is possibly TRBD2 (5 bases). CDR3 length: 16 amino acids. Trimming removed 3 bases from V and 1 base from J, with 15 bases in between. CDR1 and CDR2 from the germline V gene are SGDLS and YYNGEE. The CDR3 spells CASSAIIAPGTDTQYF. The CDR3 bases that were read are TGTGCCAGCAGCGCTATAATAGCGCCAGGCACAGATACG.

Note on this clone: The observed sequence ends 3 residues before the CDR3 terminus, with the missing tail filled in from the germline J gene. The J gene is TRBJ2-1, the V gene TRBV5-1; D unclear. The V and J ends lost 6 bases and 1 base respectively, with 8 bases between them. The germline V gene has CDR1 SGHRS and CDR2 YFSETQ. This CDR3 has 13 amino acids. Partial CDR3 DNA: TGCGCCAGCACCCCTAGTTCCTACAATGAG. Translating gives CASTPSSYNE. In full, the CDR3 is CASTPSSYNEQFF.

As regards this clone: The DNA ends 3 residues before the CDR3 does, and the rest of the CDR3 is filled in from the germline J gene. The chain has TRBV5-3 and TRBJ2-7, with TRBD1 matching 8 bases. TRBV5-3 is marked as an open reading frame, function uncertain. The CDR3 runs 14 residues. V lost 4 bases and J lost 4; bases outside the gene matches: 7. Partial CDR3 DNA: TGTGCCAGAAGCCGGACAGGGTGTACGTACGAG. Amino acids: CARSRTGCTYE. The CDR3, in full, reads CARSRTGCTYEQYF.

As concerns this clone: The observed sequence ends 3 residues before the CDR3 terminus, with the missing tail filled in from the germline J gene. The chain links TRBV19 to TRBJ1-6, with 9 bases matching TRBD1. The CDR3 covers 15 residues. After removal of 6 bases from V and 7 bases from J, the junction contained 7 bases not matched to a gene. Germline CDR1 is LNHDA and CDR2 is SQIVND (reference sequence). Partial CDR3 DNA: TGTGCCAGTAGCCCGGGACAGGGTCGCAATTCACCC. As protein: CASSPGQGRNSP. The complete CDR3 reads CASSPGQGRNSPLHF.

With respect to this clone: The read halts 3 residues ahead of the CDR3 end, with the missing end drawn from the germline J gene. The chain has TRBV6-2 or TRBV6-3 and TRBJ1-5, with TRBD1 as a possible D gene (6 bases). The germline V gene has CDR1 MNHEY and CDR2 SVGEGT. The V and J ends lost 7 bases and 4 bases respectively, with 14 bases between them. The CDR3 consists of 14 residues. The CDR3 spells CASMAYRENQPQHF. The sequenced part of the CDR3 DNA is TGTGCCAGCATGGCATACAGGGAGAATCAGCCC.

On this clone: The read ends 3 residues early relative to the CDR3; the germline J gene fills the gap. V usage is TRBV11-1 and J usage is TRBJ2-3, with D unresolved. The CDR3 spans 13 residues. CDR1 is SGHAT and CDR2 is FQDESV in the germline V gene (reference sequence). The sequenced part of the CDR3 DNA is TGTGCCAGCAGCTTAGCAGTAAGCGAGACG. Translation gives CASSLAVSET. The entire CDR3 is CASSLAVSETQYF.

About this clone: The read halts 3 residues ahead of the CDR3 end, with the missing end drawn from the germline J gene. The chain uses TRBV12-3 or TRBV12-4 and TRBJ2-1; 9 bases are shared with TRBD2. The CDR3 runs to 16 residues. Trimming took 6 bases from V and 5 from J; bases not matched to a gene: 11. The CDR3: CASSSTAGGVHNEQFF. The part of the CDR3 DNA that was read is TGTGCCAGCAGCTCTACCGCGGGGGGGGTACACAATGAG.